Only one count was recorded for the clone carrying this TCR beta chain. Data came from immunoSEQ multiplex PCR; TCRdb stores just in-frame clones and leaves some out. The sample has roughly 80,000 clones; about 82% are singletons. This specimen belongs to a study of blood T cell repertoires in COVID-19. The source is a woman in her fifties or sixties with acute or convalescent COVID-19. Sequencing used peripheral blood.

The CDR3 DNA sequence: TGTGCCAGCAGTGACGGTCAGCCCCAGCATTTT. Protein product: CASSDGQPQHF. This chain links TRBV2 with TRBJ1-5; no firm D call. The V end lost 3 bases, the J end lost 6 bases, and 3 bases lay between the germline ends. Germline assignment: CDR1 SNHLY and CDR2 FYNNEI. The CDR3 has 11 amino acids. The full variable domain, rest sourced from reference TRBV2 and TRBJ1-5, is EPEVTQTPSHQVTQMGQEVILRCVPISNHLYFYWYRQILGQKVEFLVSFYNNEISEKSEIFDDQFSVERPDGSNFTLKIRSTKLEDSAMYFCASSDGQPQHFGDGTRLSIL.